The next 15 T cell receptor beta chains were all read from a single sample in a study of a mutant IDH1 vaccine in newly diagnosed glioma. Which antigens these TCRs recognize remains unknown. Here immunoSEQ multiplex PCR was the method, and the copy in TCRdb shows in-frame clones only, minus some. In the table there are about 38,000 clones, approximately 80% of which are singletons. Time point of the sample: week 5, during vaccination. It was 300 ug of mutant IDH1 20-mer peptide that made up each vaccine dose, given with topical imiquimod. Source: PBMCs, taken from a glioma patient whose treatment included an IDH1 peptide vaccine. These receptors were collected from a man in his forties with glioma.

The chain has TRBV27 and TRBJ2-7; D gene ambiguous. The V gene's germline CDR1 is MNHEY and CDR2 SMNVEV (reference sequence). This CDR3 spans 11 amino acids. Trimming stripped 6 bases from V and 2 bases from J, with 5 bases between. The CDR3 coding sequence is TGTGCCAGCAGCGGAGCCTACGAGCAGTACTTC. It encodes CASSGAYEQYF.

This sequence joins TRBV5-1 and TRBJ1-1; 8 bases align to TRBD1. The germline gives CDR1 SGHRS, CDR2 YFSETQ. After removal of 4 bases from V and 5 bases from J, the junction contained 10 bases not matched to a gene. The CDR3 covers 15 residues. The CDR3 DNA is TGCGCCAGCAGCAAAGACAGGGGCGGTGTAACTGAAGCTTTCTTT. Protein sequence: CASSKDRGGVTEAFF.

The chain recombines TRBV6-6 with TRBJ2-7; a possible D gene is TRBD2 (7 bases). The germline V and J ends were trimmed by 2 bases and 3 bases, with 17 bases remaining between them. The CDR3 is made up of 16 amino acids. Germline CDR1 is MNHNY and CDR2 is SVGAGI (reference sequence). DNA of the CDR3: TGTGCCAGCAGTTACCGTCTAGGGGGGACTAACTACGAGCAGTACTTC. Translation: CASSYRLGGTNYEQYF.

V is TRBV2 and J is TRBJ2-5; the match to TRBD1 covers 9 bases. The trim removed 6 bases at V and 4 bases at J, leaving 9 bases unmatched. Germline CDR1 is SNHLY and CDR2 is FYNNEI. The length of the CDR3 is 15 residues. The CDR3 DNA follows: TGTGCCAGCAGCGGACAGGGGTCGGGGGGAGAGACCCAGTACTTC. This gives the protein CASSGQGSGGETQYF.

The rearrangement links TRBV2 to TRBJ1-2; the match to TRBD1 covers 7 bases. CDR3 size: 16 residues. J lost 5 bases, V lost 5 bases, and 14 bases had no gene match. Germline V gene sequence: CDR1 SNHLY, CDR2 FYNNEI. This CDR3 is CASSPIGQAVSYGYTF. For the CDR3, the DNA is TGTGCCAGCAGTCCCATTGGACAGGCCGTCTCTTATGGCTACACCTTC. Combining the CDR3 with reference TRBV2 and TRBJ1-2 gives the whole variable domain EPEVTQTPSHQVTQMGQEVILRCVPISNHLYFYWYRQILGQKVEFLVSFYNNEISEKSEIFDDQFSVERPDGSNFTLKIRSTKLEDSAMYFCASSPIGQAVSYGYTFGSGTRLTVV.

The DNA for the CDR3 is TGCGCCAGCAGCTCGTCAAATATCGACTACGAGCAGTACTTC. Protein: CASSSSNIDYEQYF. This sequence joins TRBV5-1 and TRBJ2-7; D call uncertain. Germline CDR1 and CDR2: SGHRS and YFSETQ. Trimming left V 3 bases short and J 3 bases short, with 13 bases between. CDR3 size: 14 residues.

The rearrangement joins TRBV11-2 to TRBJ1-1; TRBD1 aligns across 11 bases. The junction had 8 bases not matched to a gene; V was cut back by 2 bases and J by 3 bases. Germline values: CDR1 SGHAT, CDR2 FQNNGV. The CDR3 contains 17 residues. CDR3 sequence reads: CASSLSRGGQGDTEAFF. The CDR3 DNA follows: TGTGCCAGCAGCTTAAGTCGGGGGGGACAGGGGGACACTGAAGCTTTCTTT.

The chain has TRBV30 and TRBJ2-7; D possibly corresponds to TRBD1 (5 bases). The CDR3 has 14 residues. V was shortened by 2 bases and J by 0 bases, with 11 bases between the two germline ends. Germline lookup yields CDR1 GTSNPN and CDR2 SVGIG (reference sequence). CDR3 sequence (DNA): TGTGCCTGGAGTAGGGGCGGTTCCTCCTACGAGCAGTACTTC. This encodes CAWSRGGSSYEQYF.

This chain links TRBV6-1 with TRBJ1-4; a possible D gene is TRBD1 (5 bases). Germline V gives CDR1 MNHNS, CDR2 SASEGT. Trimming took off 7 bases at V and 8 bases at J, with 17 bases between the two ends. The CDR3 runs 14 residues. The CDR3, as DNA: TGTGCCAGCAAAGTTTCGGGGCTCGTCGAAAAACTGTTTTTT. Translating it yields CASKVSGLVEKLFF.

The V and J genes are TRBV10-3 and TRBJ2-7, with D possibly TRBD2 on 6 matching bases. Trimming stripped 4 bases from V and 6 bases from J, with 19 bases between. Germline loops: CDR1 ENHRY, CDR2 SYGVKD. The CDR3 length is 15 residues. CDR3 sequence (DNA): TGTGCCATCAGTGCTTCCGGGGGATTGGGGCTCGAGCAGTACTTC. Its protein product is CAISASGGLGLEQYF.

The chain is built from TRBV29-1 and TRBJ2-2; D gene ambiguous. The germline CDR1 and CDR2 sequences are SQVTM and ANQGSEA. The CDR3 is 15 amino acids. The germline V and J ends were trimmed by 3 bases and 0 bases, with 11 bases remaining between them. The chain's CDR3 is CSVDSGPANTGELFF. The CDR3 nucleotides are TGCAGCGTTGATAGTGGGCCAGCGAACACCGGGGAGCTGTTTTTT.

This clone has a handful of counts. The chain joins TRBV7-2 to TRBJ2-2; 14 bases agree with TRBD2. J was trimmed by 3 bases and V by 8 bases; bases with no gene match: 5. This CDR3 spans 16 amino acids. CDR1 SGHTA and CDR2 FQGNSA come from the germline V gene. DNA of the CDR3: TGTGCCAGCGGTGGACTAGCGGGGGGTTACACCGGGGAGCTGTTTTTT. Residues: CASGGLAGGYTGELFF. Looking up the rest from reference TRBV7-2 and TRBJ2-2 gives the full variable domain: GAGVSQSPSNKVTEKGKDVELRCDPISGHTALYWYRQSLGQGLEFLIYFQGNSAPDKSGLPSDRFSAERTGGSVSTLTIQRTQQEDSAVYLCASGGLAGGYTGELFFGEGSRLTVL.

This chain links TRBV6-1 with TRBJ1-3; D is ambiguous. The germline V gene has CDR1 MNHNS and CDR2 SASEGT. The CDR3 extends over 13 amino acids. The V end was cut by 10 bases, the J end by 0 bases, with 10 bases between. CDR3 sequence: CAIDRTSGNTIYF. In nucleotides, the CDR3 is TGTGCCATCGACCGGACCTCTGGAAACACCATATATTTT.

The genes are TRBV5-1 and TRBJ2-3; 7 positions match TRBD1. Per germline, CDR1 SGHRS and CDR2 YFSETQ. The J segment lost 4 bases and the V segment lost 4 bases, leaving 12 bases of the junction unmatched. The CDR3 runs to 16 residues. As DNA, the CDR3 is TGCGCCAGCAGCCTCAGAGGAAGGGGGCTCGCAGATACGCAGTATTTT. Amino acids: CASSLRGRGLADTQYF. Filled out from reference TRBV5-1 and TRBJ2-3, the complete variable domain reads KAGVTQTPRYLIKTRGQQVTLSCSPISGHRSVSWYQQTPGQGLQFLFEYFSETQRNKGNFPGRFSGRQFSNSRSEMNVSTLELGDSALYLCASSLRGRGLADTQYFGPGTRLTVL.

This clone was detected once. The chain carries TRBV29-1 and TRBJ1-5; a possible D gene is TRBD1 (5 bases). Germline V CDR1 and CDR2: SQVTM, ANQGSEA. The CDR3 spans 13 residues. V lost 6 bases and J 0 bases, leaving 9 bases between the germline ends. The CDR3 protein is CSVGTSSNQPQHF. The CDR3 DNA follows: TGCAGCGTGGGGACGTCTAGCAATCAGCCCCAGCATTTT.